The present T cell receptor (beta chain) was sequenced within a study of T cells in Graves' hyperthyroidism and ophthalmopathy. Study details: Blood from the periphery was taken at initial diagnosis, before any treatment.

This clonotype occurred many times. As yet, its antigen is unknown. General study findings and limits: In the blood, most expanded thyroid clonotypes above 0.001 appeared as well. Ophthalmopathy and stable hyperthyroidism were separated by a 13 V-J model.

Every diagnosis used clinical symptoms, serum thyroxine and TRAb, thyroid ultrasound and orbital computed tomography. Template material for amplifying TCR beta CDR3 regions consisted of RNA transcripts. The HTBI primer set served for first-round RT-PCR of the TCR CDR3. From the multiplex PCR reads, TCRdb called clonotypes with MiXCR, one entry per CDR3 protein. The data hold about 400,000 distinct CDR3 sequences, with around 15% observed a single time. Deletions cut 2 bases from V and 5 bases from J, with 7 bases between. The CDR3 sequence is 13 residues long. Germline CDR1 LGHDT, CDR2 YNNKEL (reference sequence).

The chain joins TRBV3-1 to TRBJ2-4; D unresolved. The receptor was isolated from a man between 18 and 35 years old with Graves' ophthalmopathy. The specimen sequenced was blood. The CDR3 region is CASSQIGQNIQYF. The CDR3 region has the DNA TGTGCCAGCAGCCAAATCGGGCAAAACATTCAGTACTTC.